A selection of T cell receptor beta chains follows, all from one sample in a study of cytomegalovirus exposure and HLA in healthy donors. Clones were sequenced by immunoSEQ multiplex PCR, and TCRdb holds only the in-frame ones, with some missing. The table has about 260,000 clones, about 90% seen once. The specimen sequenced was PBMCs. The receptors stem from a woman in her thirties in good health and CMV-seronegative. The CDR3 runs from the conserved cysteine through the conserved F or W. D genes are given only for firm matches. Size is stated for part of the rows, as once, few or many counts, or as a class when the clone is expanded.

size: NA
J: TRBJ2-2
V: TRBV29-1
D: NA
length: 13
CDR3: CSAPGPNTGELFF
DNA: TGCAGCGCCCCGGGACCGAACACCGGGGAGCTGTTTTTT

size: NA
J: TRBJ2-2
V: TRBV5-1
D: NA
length: 17
CDR3: CASSLEFRILYTGELFF
DNA: TGCGCCAGCAGCTTGGAGTTTAGAATCCTGTACACCGGGGAGCTGTTTTTT

size: NA
J: TRBJ2-3
V: TRBV9
D: TRBD1
length: 15
CDR3: CASSVSAGGIGTQYF
DNA: TGTGCCAGCAGCGTTTCGGCAGGGGGTATCGGTACGCAGTATTTT

size: NA
J: TRBJ2-2
V: TRBV2
D: NA
length: 14
CDR3: CASLQSGFTGELFF
DNA: TGTGCCAGCCTGCAGTCCGGGTTCACCGGGGAGCTGTTTTTT

size: NA
J: TRBJ2-2
V: TRBV7-9
D: TRBD1
length: 15
CDR3: CASSSRTGITGELFF
DNA: TGTGCCAGCAGCTCCAGGACAGGGATCACCGGGGAGCTGTTTTTT

size: NA
J: TRBJ2-5
V: TRBV5-1
D: NA
length: 15
CDR3: CASSLVGRNQETQYF
DNA: TGCGCCAGCAGCTTGGTGGGGCGAAACCAAGAGACCCAGTACTTC

size: NA
J: TRBJ2-3
V: TRBV5-1
D: NA
length: 14
CDR3: CASSPGPSTDTQYF
DNA: TGCGCCAGCAGCCCGGGACCTAGCACAGATACGCAGTATTTT

size: NA
J: TRBJ1-2
V: TRBV7-9
D: NA
length: 12
CDR3: CASSLGGVGYTF
DNA: TGTGCCAGCAGCTTAGGAGGGGTTGGCTACACCTTC

size: NA
J: TRBJ2-1
V: TRBV5-1
D: TRBD1
length: 16
CDR3: CASSFRSGQGANEQFF
DNA: TGCGCCAGCAGCTTCAGATCAGGACAGGGGGCCAATGAGCAGTTCTTC

size: NA
J: TRBJ2-6
V: TRBV14
D: TRBD1
length: 17
CDR3: CASSQDPGGPGANVLTF
DNA: TGTGCCAGCAGCCAAGATCCAGGGGGCCCAGGGGCCAACGTCCTGACTTTC

size: NA
J: TRBJ2-2
V: TRBV27
D: TRBD1
length: 15
CDR3: CASSLSTGVPGELFF
DNA: TGTGCCAGCAGTTTATCTACAGGGGTTCCCGGGGAGCTGTTTTTT

size: many
J: TRBJ2-7
V: TRBV6-1
D: TRBD1
length: 14
CDR3: CASSEGTGGDEQYF
DNA: TGTGCCAGCAGTGAAGGGACAGGGGGCGACGAGCAGTACTTC

size: NA
J: TRBJ2-3
V: TRBV9
D: TRBD2
length: 18
CDR3: CASSVGLAGGGGTDTQYF
DNA: TGTGCCAGCAGCGTGGGGCTAGCGGGAGGAGGTGGCACAGATACGCAGTATTTT

size: NA
J: TRBJ1-1
V: TRBV5-6
D: NA
length: 15
CDR3: CASSFTRDGNTEAFF
DNA: TGTGCCAGCAGCTTTACCCGGGACGGGAACACTGAAGCTTTCTTT

size: NA
J: TRBJ1-5
V: TRBV28
D: NA
length: 14
CDR3: CASSPDRYNQPQHF
DNA: TGTGCCAGCAGTCCCGACAGGTACAATCAGCCCCAGCATTTT

size: few
J: TRBJ1-1
V: TRBV27
D: TRBD1
length: 13
CDR3: CASSLPGTGEAFF
DNA: TGTGCCAGCAGTTTGCCAGGGACAGGTGAAGCTTTCTTT

size: NA
J: TRBJ2-2
V: TRBV2
D: NA
length: 12
CDR3: CASSGDPGELFF
DNA: TGTGCCAGCAGCGGGGACCCCGGGGAGCTGTTTTTT

size: NA
J: TRBJ2-3
V: TRBV6-5
D: NA
length: 15
CDR3: CASSTLLAWADTQYF
DNA: TGTGCCAGCAGTACCCTCCTAGCGTGGGCAGATACGCAGTATTTT

size: NA
J: TRBJ2-3
V: TRBV10-3
D: NA
length: 13
CDR3: CTTGGGMSDTQYF
DNA: TGTACCACAGGGGGAGGGATGTCAGATACGCAGTATTTT

size: NA
J: TRBJ2-7
V: TRBV7-2
D: NA
length: 15
CDR3: CASSFNMGERYEQYF
DNA: TGTGCCAGCAGCTTCAACATGGGAGAGCGTTACGAGCAGTACTTC

size: once
J: TRBJ2-1
V: TRBV7-9
D: TRBD2
length: 18
CDR3: CASSLAGLAGSSYNEQFF
DNA: TGTGCCAGCAGCTTAGCTGGGCTAGCGGGGAGCTCCTACAATGAGCAGTTCTTC

size: NA
J: TRBJ1-3
V: TRBV7-9
D: NA
length: 13
CDR3: CASIQGLGNTIYF
DNA: TGTGCCAGCATACAGGGTCTTGGAAACACCATATATTTT

size: NA
J: TRBJ2-3
V: TRBV5-6
D: NA
length: 15
CDR3: CASSYRQVRADTQYF
DNA: TGTGCCAGCAGCTACCGACAGGTGCGTGCAGATACGCAGTATTTT

size: once
J: TRBJ2-5
V: TRBV28
D: TRBD2
length: 15
CDR3: CASSFQLAAKETQYF
DNA: TGTGCCAGCAGTTTTCAACTAGCGGCTAAAGAGACCCAGTACTTC

size: NA
J: TRBJ2-1
V: TRBV6-4
D: TRBD2
length: 14
CDR3: CASGKGAGGEWQFF
DNA: TGTGCCAGCGGAAAGGGCGCGGGAGGAGAATGGCAGTTCTTC

size: NA
J: TRBJ2-1
V: TRBV28
D: TRBD2
length: 14
CDR3: CASSSLAGSNEQFF
DNA: TGTGCCAGCAGTTCACTAGCGGGAAGTAATGAGCAGTTCTTC

size: once
J: TRBJ2-7
V: TRBV7-8
D: NA
length: 12
CDR3: CASTPYSYEQYF
DNA: TGTGCCAGCACCCCTTATTCCTACGAGCAGTACTTC

size: NA
J: TRBJ2-7
V: TRBV4-2
D: NA
length: 16
CDR3: CASSQGGIGVAYEQYF
DNA: TGTGCCAGCAGCCAAGGGGGGATTGGAGTGGCCTACGAGCAGTACTTC

size: NA
J: TRBJ1-5
V: TRBV6-6
D: NA
length: 15
CDR3: CATEGSRAPNQPQHF
DNA: TGTGCCACGGAGGGCAGCCGAGCGCCCAATCAGCCCCAGCATTTT

size: NA
J: TRBJ1-1
V: TRBV7-7
D: NA
length: 15
CDR3: CASSKTREPYTEAFF
DNA: TGTGCCAGCAGCAAGACCAGGGAACCTTACACTGAAGCTTTCTTT

size: NA
J: TRBJ2-7
V: TRBV6-4
D: TRBD2
length: 16
CDR3: CASSAGGGSASYEQYF
DNA: TGTGCCAGCAGTGCCGGGGGGGGTTCGGCGTCCTACGAGCAGTACTTC

size: NA
J: TRBJ2-5
V: TRBV5-1
D: NA
length: 14
CDR3: CASSLVSPQETQYF
DNA: TGCGCCAGCAGCTTGGTGAGTCCCCAAGAGACCCAGTACTTC

size: NA
J: TRBJ2-1
V: TRBV6-1
D: NA
length: 13
CDR3: CASSEGSGYEQFF
DNA: TGTGCCAGCAGTGAAGGCTCGGGCTATGAGCAGTTCTTC